This T cell receptor (beta chain) comes out of a study of T cell responses to AZD1222 COVID-19 vaccine. Study results and caveats: Only a handful of individuals given AZD1222 were seropositive at baseline. There were mostly white British donors and more females than males, and clonal diversity was possibly underestimated.

Trimming removed 6 bases at V and 8 bases at J, with 8 bases between. Germline loops: CDR1 SQVTM, CDR2 ANQGSEA. The CDR3 runs 10 residues. Clones were read by immunoSEQ multiplex PCR, and TCRdb kept only the in-frame ones, dropping some. Of some 130,000 clones listed, nearly 95% are singletons. Worth noting for this clone: Its antigen remains unidentified.

V and J are TRBV29-1 and TRBJ2-1; D unresolved. The material sequenced was peripheral blood, taken on day 0 of AZD1222 vaccination. This clonotype originated in an adult in good health. Here the CDR3 DNA reads TGCAGCGTCGCCAACGATGAGCAGTTCTTC. It is translated as CSVANDEQFF.